A single sample gave rise to the 11 T cell receptor beta chains below, sequenced in a study of regulatory T cells in long-lasting Graves disease. CDR3-region Arm-PCR and iRepertoire HTBI primers produced the TCR beta libraries. TCRdb re-derived calls from the multiplex PCR reads in MiXCR, one entry per CDR3 protein. The sample yields around 420,000 distinct CDR3 sequences, 15% seen once. Specified time point: newly diagnosed GD, antithyroid drugs for less than 3 months. From RNA extracted from PBMCs, the TCR library was made. The specimen comprised peripheral blood mononuclear cells (PBMCs), sampled at new diagnosis, from a patient treated with antithyroid drugs. These receptors were taken from a female donor with Graves disease.

The chain recombines TRBV4-1 with TRBJ1-2; D gene unclear. Germline CDR1 is MGHRA and CDR2 is YSYEKL. V dropped 2 bases and J dropped 10 bases, with 20 bases sitting between them. This CDR3 contains 15 residues. The CDR3 DNA follows: TGCGCCAGCAGCCAAACGGACGGCGATCGAGGTGACTACACCTTC. As protein: CASSQTDGDRGDYTF.

V is TRBV24-1 and J is TRBJ2-1, with D uncertain. The CDR3 has 15 amino acids. The germline V and J ends were trimmed by 3 bases and 9 bases, with 17 bases remaining between them. CDR1 and CDR2 from the germline V gene are KGHDR and SFDVKD. CDR3 sequence: CATSDPGPSAGEQFF. CDR3 DNA sequence: TGTGCCACCAGTGATCCCGGTCCCTCCGCAGGTGAGCAGTTCTTC.

V is TRBV11-3 and J is TRBJ2-7, with unresolved D. This CDR3 is built from 15 residues. Trimming took 0 bases from V and 0 from J, leaving 9 bases between them. CDR1 SGHNT and CDR2 YENEEA come from the germline V gene. The CDR3 sequence: CASSLEIASSYEQYF. CDR3 DNA sequence: TGTGCCAGCAGCTTAGAGATCGCTAGCTCCTACGAGCAGTACTTC.

This clonotype was counted ten times or more. The J gene is TRBJ2-7, the V gene TRBV6-2 or TRBV6-3, with 10 nucleotides matching TRBD2. Germline V CDR1 and CDR2: MNHEY, SVGEGT. V lost 4 bases and J lost 7; bases outside the gene matches: 22. The CDR3 is 19 amino acids. The CDR3 DNA reads as TGTGCCAGCAGTTCTTTACCCGGGACTAGCGACATCATCAGGGGGGAGCAGTACTTC. Encoded protein: CASSSLPGTSDIIRGEQYF.

This clonotype was seen ten or more times. V and J are TRBV6-1 and TRBJ2-1; TRBD2 might be the D (5 bases). Germline CDR1 and CDR2: MNHNS and SASEGT. Trimming cost V 3 bases and J 8 bases, with 17 bases left between them. The CDR3 is 15 residues long. The CDR3 region is CASSEPAEPPHEQFF. Written as DNA, the CDR3 is TGTGCCAGCAGTGAGCCAGCGGAACCCCCCCATGAGCAGTTCTTC.

This clonotype was counted ten times or more. This chain joins TRBV20-1 and TRBJ1-2; tentative D call: TRBD1 (5 bases). The CDR3 covers 13 residues. The germline V and J ends were trimmed by 6 bases and 6 bases, with 17 bases remaining between them. Germline values: CDR1 DFQATT, CDR2 SNEGSKA (reference sequence). The CDR3 here is CSAKGPPGDGYTF. The CDR3 bases are TGCAGTGCGAAGGGGCCGCCGGGGGATGGCTACACCTTC.

This clonotype showed up just a few times. The chain links TRBV19 to TRBJ2-2; 7 bases match TRBD1. The CDR3 runs to 17 residues. Unmatched junction bases numbered 11, after V lost 5 bases and J lost 2 bases. Germline V lookup: CDR1 LNHDA, CDR2 SQIVND (reference sequence). The CDR3 protein is CASSSYPGQRNTGELFF. The CDR3, as DNA: TGTGCCAGTAGTTCCTATCCGGGACAGCGAAACACCGGGGAGCTGTTTTTT.

This clonotype came up many times. This chain joins TRBV29-1 and TRBJ2-7; the match to TRBD2 covers 8 bases. Germline values: CDR1 SQVTM, CDR2 ANQGSEA. V shed 4 bases and J 0 bases; nucleotides not matched to a gene: 2. CDR3 length equals 13 residues. The CDR3 DNA follows: TGCAGCGTTGCCACTAGCGGCTCCTACGAGCAGTACTTC. It yields the protein CSVATSGSYEQYF.

This clonotype was seen ten or more times. The rearrangement joins TRBV12-3 or TRBV12-4 to TRBJ1-5, with a weak D call TRBD1 (5 bases). Trimming took 1 base from V and 2 from J, leaving 12 bases between them. The CDR3 length is 16 residues. This CDR3 reads CASSLGRVTGNQPQHF. CDR3 bases: TGTGCCAGCAGTTTAGGAAGGGTGACAGGCAATCAGCCCCAGCATTTT.

The chain has TRBV19 and TRBJ1-3; D gene ambiguous. CDR1 is LNHDA, CDR2 SQIVND, per germline (reference sequence). The CDR3 consists of 12 residues. CDR3 coding DNA: TGTGAACCAGAGTCTACTGGAAACACCATATATTTT. The encoded protein is CEPESTGNTIYF. Filled out from reference TRBV19 and TRBJ1-3, the complete variable domain reads DGGITQSPKYLFRKEGQNVTLSCEQNLNHDAMYWYRQDPGQGLRLIYYSQIVNDFQKGDIAEGYSVSREKKESFPLTVTSAQKNPTAFYLCEPESTGNTIYFGEGSWLTVV.

The V gene is TRBV20-1, the J gene TRBJ2-5; D is perhaps TRBD2 (6 bases). This CDR3 has 13 residues. V was trimmed by 2 bases and J by 5 bases, leaving 12 bases between them. Germline values: CDR1 DFQATT, CDR2 SNEGSKA (reference sequence). CDR3 protein: CSARPRDHETQYF. The CDR3 nucleotides are TGCAGTGCTAGACCGCGGGATCACGAGACCCAGTACTTC.